This T cell receptor (beta chain) was sequenced for a study of OX40 agonist ivuxolimab in advanced cancers. V lost 3 bases, J lost 3 bases, and 9 bases stayed unmatched. Germline V lookup: CDR1 LNHDA, CDR2 SQIVND (reference sequence). This CDR3 is built from 16 residues. TCRdb's table, derived via immunoSEQ multiplex PCR, lists solely in-frame clones and lacks some. The sample comprises around 64,000 clones, roughly 92% of which are singletons, and 6% to 8% rests with the top ten. This clone occurred once. J is TRBJ2-3 and V is TRBV19; 7 bases align to TRBD2. The input for sequencing was CD4+ or CD8+ T cells sorted from blood, taken in a trial of the OX40 agonist ivuxolimab. The sequence derives from an adult with an advanced solid tumor such as melanoma, head and neck, liver or kidney cancer. CDR3 region: CASSIGAGVPTDTQYF. The CDR3 DNA follows: TGTGCCAGTAGTATTGGCGCGGGGGTACCGACAGATACGCAGTATTTT.